The table lists the clone carrying this T cell receptor (beta chain) with many counts. This sample was taken from a study of T cells in Graves' hyperthyroidism and ophthalmopathy. Amplified regions were TCR beta CDR3 sequences from RNA transcripts. HTBI primers were the set used in a first-round RT-PCR of the TCR CDR3. TCRdb reprocessed the multiplex PCR reads via MiXCR and lists one record per CDR3 protein. The data hold 600,000 to 650,000 distinct CDR3 sequences, with less than 25% observed a single time. This CDR3 has 14 amino acids. V was pared by 6 bases and J by 9 bases, with 15 bases between. Diagnosis rested on symptoms, serum thyroxine and TRAb, thyroid ultrasound, and orbital computed tomography. The authors took PBMCs from 10 ml fresh peripheral blood.

The sample taken for sequencing was blood. The V call is TRBV12-3 or TRBV12-4, the J call TRBJ1-6; D perhaps matches TRBD1 (5 bases). The receptor comes from a man aged 25-45 years with Graves' ophthalmopathy. The CDR3 protein is CASRTDRGISPLHF. In DNA, the CDR3 is TGTGCCAGCAGAACAGACAGAGGAATTTCACCCCTCCACTTT.